This T cell receptor beta chain was identified in a study of T cell responses to AZD1222 COVID-19 vaccine. This CDR3 has 16 residues. Trimming took 4 bases from V and 1 from J, leaving 12 bases between them. From germline, CDR1 is SGHNT and CDR2 YYREEE (reference sequence). Assay: immunoSEQ multiplex PCR; the TCRdb copy retains only in-frame clones and omits some. The sample holds about 120,000 clones, roughly 88% seen once. The rearrangement uses TRBV5-4 and TRBJ2-6; maybe TRBD1 (7 bases). The TCR originated in an adult in good health. The material was peripheral blood, obtained on day 0 of AZD1222 vaccination. The CDR3 DNA reads as TGTGCCAGCAGCGCCAGGGGGACTTCTGGGGCCAACGTCCTGACTTTC. Its translation is CASSARGTSGANVLTF.